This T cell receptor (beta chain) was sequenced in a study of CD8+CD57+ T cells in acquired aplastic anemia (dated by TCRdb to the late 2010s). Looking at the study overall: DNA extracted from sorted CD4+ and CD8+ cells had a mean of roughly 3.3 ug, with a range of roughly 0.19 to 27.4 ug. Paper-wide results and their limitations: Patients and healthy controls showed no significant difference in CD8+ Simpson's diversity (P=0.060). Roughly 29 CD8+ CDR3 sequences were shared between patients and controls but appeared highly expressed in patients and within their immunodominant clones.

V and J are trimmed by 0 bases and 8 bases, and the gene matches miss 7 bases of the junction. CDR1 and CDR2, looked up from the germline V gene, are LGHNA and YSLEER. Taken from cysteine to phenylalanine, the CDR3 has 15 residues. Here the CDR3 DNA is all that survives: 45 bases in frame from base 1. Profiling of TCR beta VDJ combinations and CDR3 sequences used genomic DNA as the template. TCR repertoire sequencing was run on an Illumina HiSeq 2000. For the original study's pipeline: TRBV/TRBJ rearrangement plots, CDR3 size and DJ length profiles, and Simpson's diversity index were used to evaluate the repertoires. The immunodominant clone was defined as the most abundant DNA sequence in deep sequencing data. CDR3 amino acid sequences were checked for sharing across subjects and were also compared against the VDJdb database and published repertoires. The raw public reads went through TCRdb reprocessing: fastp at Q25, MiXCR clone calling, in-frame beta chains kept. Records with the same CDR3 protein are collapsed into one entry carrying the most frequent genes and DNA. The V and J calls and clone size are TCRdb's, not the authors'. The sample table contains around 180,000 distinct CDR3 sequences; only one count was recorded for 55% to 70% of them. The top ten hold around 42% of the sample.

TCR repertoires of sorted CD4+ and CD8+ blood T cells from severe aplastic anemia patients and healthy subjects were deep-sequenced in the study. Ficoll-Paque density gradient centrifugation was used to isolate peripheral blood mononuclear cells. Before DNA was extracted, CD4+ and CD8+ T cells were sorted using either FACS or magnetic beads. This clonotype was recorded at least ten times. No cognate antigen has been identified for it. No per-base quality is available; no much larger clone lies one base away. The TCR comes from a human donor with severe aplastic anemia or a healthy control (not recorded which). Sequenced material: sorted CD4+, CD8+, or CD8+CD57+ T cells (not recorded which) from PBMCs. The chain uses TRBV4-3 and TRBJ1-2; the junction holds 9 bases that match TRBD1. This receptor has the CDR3 CASSQDPGTGSGYTF. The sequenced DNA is TGCGCCAGCAGCCAAGATCCAGGGACAGGGTCGGGCTACACCTTC.